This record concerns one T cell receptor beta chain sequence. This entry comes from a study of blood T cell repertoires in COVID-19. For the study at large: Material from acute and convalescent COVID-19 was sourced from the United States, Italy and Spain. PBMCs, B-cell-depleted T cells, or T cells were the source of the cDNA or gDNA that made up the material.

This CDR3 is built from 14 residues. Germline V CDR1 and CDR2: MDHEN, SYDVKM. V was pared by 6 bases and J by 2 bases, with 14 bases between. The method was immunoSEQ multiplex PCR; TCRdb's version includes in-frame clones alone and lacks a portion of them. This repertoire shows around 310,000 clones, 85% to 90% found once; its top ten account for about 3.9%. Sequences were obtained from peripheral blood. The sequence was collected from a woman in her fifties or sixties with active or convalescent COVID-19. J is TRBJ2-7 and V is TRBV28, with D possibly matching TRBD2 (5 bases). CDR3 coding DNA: TGTGCCAGCAGCCGAGGACTGATCGCCTACGAGCAGTACTTC. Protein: CASSRGLIAYEQYF.